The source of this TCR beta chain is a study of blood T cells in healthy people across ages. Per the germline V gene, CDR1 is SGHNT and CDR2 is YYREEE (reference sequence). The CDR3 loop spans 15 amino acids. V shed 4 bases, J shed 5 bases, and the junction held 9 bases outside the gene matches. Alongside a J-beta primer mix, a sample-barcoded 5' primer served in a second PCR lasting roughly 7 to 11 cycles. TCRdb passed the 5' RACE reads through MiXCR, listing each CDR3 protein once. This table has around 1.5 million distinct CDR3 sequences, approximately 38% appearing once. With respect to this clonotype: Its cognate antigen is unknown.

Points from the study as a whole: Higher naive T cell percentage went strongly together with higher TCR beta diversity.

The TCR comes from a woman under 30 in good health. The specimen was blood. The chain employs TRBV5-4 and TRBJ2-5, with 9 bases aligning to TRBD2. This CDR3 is CASSQKGTSRETQYF. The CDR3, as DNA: TGTGCCAGCAGCCAGAAAGGGACTAGCCGGGAGACCCAGTACTTC.